The source of this T cell receptor beta chain is a study of cytomegalovirus exposure and HLA in healthy donors. Study-level points and caveats: Researchers reported in a later analysis that common viral pathogens appeared linked to several top clusters. No immune exposure information besides CMV serostatus was available. High specificity and sensitivity for cytomegalovirus status were reported for the classifier. Specific recognition of CMV antigens was confirmed in vitro for a few chains (all CMV-associated).

The V gene end was trimmed by 0 bases and the J gene end by 6 bases; junction bases not matched to a gene: 2. The CDR3 is 14 residues long. Germline CDR1 and CDR2: SGHRS and YFSETQ. For this clone: Its target is not known.

This PCR relied on a set of 60 Vbeta primers and 13 Jbeta primers. TCRdb keeps only in-frame clones here, not all; method: immunoSEQ multiplex PCR. The sample holds 170,000 or so clones, roughly 80% seen once. This clonotype was sampled from a man aged 25 to 40 in good health and CMV-seropositive. The chain links TRBV5-1 to TRBJ2-3, with 9 bases lining up with TRBD2. Sequencing input: PBMCs. This CDR3 is CASSLGLAADTQYF. The CDR3 nucleotides are TGCGCCAGCAGCTTGGGACTAGCGGCGGATACGCAGTATTTT.